Each of the 18 T cell receptor beta chains below was sequenced from the same sample in a study of T cell responses to AZD1222 COVID-19 vaccine. The assay was immunoSEQ multiplex PCR, and TCRdb's table has in-frame clones only and misses some. The sample shows approximately 130,000 clones, approximately 85% of them seen only once. The source was peripheral blood, collected 28 days after the second AZD1222 dose. Receptors were obtained from an adult who received the AZD1222 COVID-19 vaccine.

The chain couples TRBV19 to TRBJ2-2; D might be TRBD1 or TRBD2, each matching 5 bases. The CDR3 length is 17 residues. The germline V and J ends were trimmed by 5 bases and 4 bases, with 20 bases remaining between them. CDR1 is LNHDA, CDR2 SQIVND, per germline (reference sequence). CDR3 amino acids: CASSLYPLTGTTGELFF. In DNA form, the CDR3 reads TGTGCCAGTAGTCTATACCCCCTAACCGGGACCACCGGGGAGCTGTTTTTT.

This clone appeared a few times. This chain uses TRBV4-1 with TRBJ1-2; D not certain. The germline V gene has CDR1 MGHRA and CDR2 YSYEKL. The V end lost 2 bases, the J end lost 4 bases, and 14 bases lay between the germline ends. The length of the CDR3 is 15 residues. CDR3 DNA: TGCGCCAGCAGCCAAACGAACCAGCGCTCCTATGGCTACACCTTC. This translates into CASSQTNQRSYGYTF.

The genes are TRBV6-4 and TRBJ2-2; 7 bases map to TRBD1. The CDR3 sequence is 14 residues long. The V gene's germline CDR1 is MRHNA and CDR2 SNTAGT. With 6 bases clipped from V and 3 bases from J, the junction kept 4 bases outside the gene matches. The CDR3 DNA sequence: TGTGCCAGCAGCATTACAGGGGACACCGGGGAGCTGTTTTTT. It translates to CASSITGDTGELFF.

This chain connects TRBV5-8 to TRBJ1-4; no clear D. Germline V CDR1 and CDR2: SGHTS, YDEGEE. Trimming shortened V by 1 base and J by 7 bases, and 2 bases separated the two germline ends. This CDR3 region has 11 residues. CDR3 bases: TGTGCCAGCAGCTTGTTTGAAAAACTGTTTTTT. It translates to CASSLFEKLFF. Variable domain in full (rest from reference TRBV5-8 and TRBJ1-4): EAGVTQSPTHLIKTRGQQATLRCSPISGHTSVYWYQQALGLGLQFLLWYDEGEERNRGNFPPRFSGRQFPNYSSELNVNALELEDSALYLCASSLFEKLFFGSGTQLSVL.

The V call is TRBV6-5, the J call TRBJ2-7, with 7 bases lining up with TRBD1. This CDR3 region has 15 residues. V gave up 6 bases and J gave up 3 bases; unmatched junction bases: 11. Germline CDR1 reads MNHEY; CDR2 reads SVGAGI. This chain's CDR3 is CASSYGQAGIYEQYF. CDR3 nucleotide sequence: TGTGCCAGCAGCTATGGACAGGCCGGGATCTACGAGCAGTACTTC.

This chain's CDR3 is CASSLGSGGNNEQFF. CDR3 sequence (DNA): TGCGCCAGCAGCTTGGGTTCGGGAGGAAACAATGAGCAGTTCTTC. This chain connects TRBV5-1 to TRBJ2-1; 7 nucleotides align to TRBD2. In germline, CDR1 is SGHRS, CDR2 YFSETQ. The trim removed 0 bases at V and 5 bases at J, leaving 5 bases unmatched. The CDR3 runs to 15 residues.

The chain employs TRBV11-1 and TRBJ1-1; D perhaps matches TRBD1 (5 bases). Deletions cut 3 bases from V and 0 bases from J, with 11 bases between. Germline V gene data show CDR1 as SGHAT and CDR2 as FQDESV (reference sequence). The CDR3 runs to 15 residues. CDR3 region: CASSFPRGLNTEAFF. In nucleotides, the CDR3 is TGTGCCAGCAGCTTTCCCCGGGGACTGAACACTGAAGCTTTCTTT. Based on the CDR3 plus reference TRBV11-1 and TRBJ1-1, the full variable domain is EAEVAQSPRYKITEKSQAVAFWCDPISGHATLYWYRQILGQGPELLVQFQDESVVDDSQLPKDRFSAERLKGVDSTLKIQPAELGDSAMYLCASSFPRGLNTEAFFGQGTRLTVV.

This sequence joins TRBV2 and TRBJ2-1, with 12 bases aligning to TRBD2. Germline assignment: CDR1 SNHLY and CDR2 FYNNEI. This CDR3 region has 15 residues. With 7 bases clipped from V and 4 bases from J, the junction kept 5 bases outside the gene matches. The CDR3 DNA reads TGTGCCAGCACCTCCGGGACTAGCGGGTACAATGAGCAGTTCTTC. This sequence encodes CASTSGTSGYNEQFF.

The sample holds one count of this clone. The CDR3 bases are TGTGCCAGCAGCCTAGGGCTAGATACGCAGTATTTT. Translated, it gives CASSLGLDTQYF. The J gene is TRBJ2-3, the V gene TRBV7-6; D unclear. Germline V gene sequence: CDR1 SGHVS, CDR2 FNYEAQ. V was cut by 5 bases and J by 5 bases, with 8 bases left in between. The CDR3 extends over 12 amino acids.

The chain combines TRBV19 with TRBJ2-1, with 10 positions matching TRBD1. V lost 4 bases and J lost 8; bases outside the gene matches: 5. The CDR3 covers 14 residues. From germline, CDR1 is LNHDA and CDR2 SQIVND (reference sequence). The CDR3 sequence: CASSKGQGPDEQFF. In nucleotides, the CDR3 is TGTGCCAGTAGTAAGGGACAGGGGCCCGATGAGCAGTTCTTC.

The chain joins TRBV11-1 to TRBJ2-1; D call uncertain. The ends were cut back, 0 bases at V and 5 bases at J, with 5 bases in the middle. CDR1 and CDR2 (germline): SGHAT, FQDESV (reference sequence). The CDR3 is 13 amino acids. The DNA of the CDR3 is TGTGCCAGCAGCTTAGCGATAGACAATGAGCAGTTCTTC. This codes for CASSLAIDNEQFF. Filled out from reference TRBV11-1 and TRBJ2-1, the complete variable domain reads EAEVAQSPRYKITEKSQAVAFWCDPISGHATLYWYRQILGQGPELLVQFQDESVVDDSQLPKDRFSAERLKGVDSTLKIQPAELGDSAMYLCASSLAIDNEQFFGPGTRLTVL.

The genes are TRBV5-1 and TRBJ2-7; the match to TRBD1 covers 9 bases. Germline V lookup: CDR1 SGHRS, CDR2 YFSETQ. The J segment lost 2 bases and the V segment lost 0 bases, leaving 3 bases of the junction unmatched. CDR3 length equals 15 residues. The DNA for the CDR3 is TGCGCCAGCAGCTTGGAGGGACAGGGACCCTACGAGCAGTACTTC. Residues: CASSLEGQGPYEQYF.

This clone was counted a single time. The gene calls are TRBV5-1 and TRBJ1-2; D is ambiguous. Germline V gene data show CDR1 as SGHRS and CDR2 as YFSETQ. The CDR3 loop spans 16 amino acids. V was pared by 3 bases and J by 2 bases, with 17 bases between. The CDR3 loop reads CASSSYSGGYNYGYTF. The CDR3 region has the DNA TGCGCCAGCAGCTCGTACAGCGGTGGATACAACTATGGCTACACCTTC.

V is TRBV12-5 and J is TRBJ2-1, with 7 bases fitting TRBD1. This CDR3 spans 15 amino acids. The ends lost 3 bases at V and 0 bases at J; junction bases unmatched: 2. Germline assignment: CDR1 LGHNT and CDR2 FRNRAP. The CDR3 DNA reads TGTGCTAGTGGTTTAAGGGACAGCTCCTACAATGAGCAGTTCTTC. This gives the protein CASGLRDSSYNEQFF.

V usage is TRBV18 and J usage is TRBJ2-1; 12 nucleotides align to TRBD2. J gave up 5 bases and V 3 bases, and 17 bases lay outside the gene matches. Germline CDR1 and CDR2: KGHSH and LQKENI. The CDR3 contains 20 residues. The CDR3 nucleotides read TGTGCCAGCTCACCCCTAGCGGGAGGGTCCAGTCCCCAAAAAAACAATGAGCAGTTCTTC. Amino acid sequence: CASSPLAGGSSPQKNNEQFF. Full variable domain (remainder filled in from reference TRBV18 and TRBJ2-1): NAGVMQNPRHLVRRRGQEARLRCSPMKGHSHVYWYRQLPEEGLKFMVYLQKENIIDESGMPKERFSAEFPKEGPSILRIQQVVRGDSAAYFCASSPLAGGSSPQKNNEQFFGPGTRLTVL.

The chain uses TRBV6-5 and TRBJ1-1; D not resolved. Per the germline V gene, CDR1 is MNHEY and CDR2 is SVGAGI. The CDR3 contains 13 residues. V lost 6 bases and J lost 8, with 16 bases in between. Written as DNA, the CDR3 is TGTGCCAGCAGACCGTCGGGGAGCACGGAAGCTTTCTTT. This sequence encodes CASRPSGSTEAFF.

The J gene is TRBJ1-2, the V gene TRBV25-1; 9 bases are shared with TRBD1. Per germline, CDR1 MGHDK and CDR2 SYGVNS. Trimming cost V 3 bases and J 6 bases; bases outside gene matches: 8. This CDR3 contains 15 residues. This CDR3 is CASSDPTGGGNGYTF. CDR3 bases: TGTGCCAGCAGTGATCCCACAGGGGGCGGGAATGGCTACACCTTC.

The rearrangement uses TRBV7-3 and TRBJ1-5; no clear D gene. V was trimmed by 4 bases and J by 6 bases, leaving 16 bases between them. Germline V lookup: CDR1 SGHTA, CDR2 FQGTGA. The CDR3 has 15 amino acids. The CDR3 DNA sequence: TGTGCCAGCAGCTCGTGGCAGGTACTCAGTCAGCCCCAGCATTTT. This gives the protein CASSSWQVLSQPQHF.